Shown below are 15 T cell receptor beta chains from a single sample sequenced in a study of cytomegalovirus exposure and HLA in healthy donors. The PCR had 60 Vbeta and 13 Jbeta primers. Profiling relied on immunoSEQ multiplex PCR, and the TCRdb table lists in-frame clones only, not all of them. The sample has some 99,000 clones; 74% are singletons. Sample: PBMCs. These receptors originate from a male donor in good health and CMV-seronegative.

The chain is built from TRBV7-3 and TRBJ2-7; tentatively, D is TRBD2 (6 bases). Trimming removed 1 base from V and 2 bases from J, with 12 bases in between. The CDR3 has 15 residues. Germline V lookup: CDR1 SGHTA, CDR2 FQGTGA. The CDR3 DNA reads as TGTGCCAGCAGCTTAAAAGGCGGGATCGCCTACGAGCAGTACTTC. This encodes CASSLKGGIAYEQYF.

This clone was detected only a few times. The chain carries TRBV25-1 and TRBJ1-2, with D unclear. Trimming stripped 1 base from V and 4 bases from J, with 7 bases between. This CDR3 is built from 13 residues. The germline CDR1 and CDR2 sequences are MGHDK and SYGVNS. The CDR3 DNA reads TGTGCCAGCAGTGAATTTCCGGGCTATGGCTACACCTTC. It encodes CASSEFPGYGYTF.

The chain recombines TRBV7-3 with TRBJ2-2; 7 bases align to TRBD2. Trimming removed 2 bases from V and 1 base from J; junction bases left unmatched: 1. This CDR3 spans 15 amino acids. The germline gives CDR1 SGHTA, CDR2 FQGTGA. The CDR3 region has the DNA TGTGCCAGCAGCTTACTAGCGGTGAACACCGGGGAGCTGTTTTTT. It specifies CASSLLAVNTGELFF. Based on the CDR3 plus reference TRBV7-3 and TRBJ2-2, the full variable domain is GAGVSQTPSNKVTEKGKYVELRCDPISGHTALYWYRQSLGQGPEFLIYFQGTGAADDSGLPNDRFFAVRPEGSVSTLKIQRTERGDSAVYLCASSLLAVNTGELFFGEGSRLTVL.

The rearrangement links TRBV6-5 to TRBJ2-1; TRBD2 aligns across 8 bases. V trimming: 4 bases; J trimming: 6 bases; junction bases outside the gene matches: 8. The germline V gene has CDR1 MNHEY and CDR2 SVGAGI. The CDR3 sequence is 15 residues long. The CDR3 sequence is CASSSAGATVNEQFF. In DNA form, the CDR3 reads TGTGCCAGCAGTTCAGCGGGAGCTACGGTCAATGAGCAGTTCTTC.

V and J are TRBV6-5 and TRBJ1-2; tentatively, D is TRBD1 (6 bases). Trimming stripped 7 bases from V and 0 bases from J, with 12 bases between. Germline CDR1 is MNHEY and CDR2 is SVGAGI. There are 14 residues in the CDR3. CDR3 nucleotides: TGTGCCAGCACAAGGACAGTAACTAACTATGGCTACACCTTC. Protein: CASTRTVTNYGYTF.

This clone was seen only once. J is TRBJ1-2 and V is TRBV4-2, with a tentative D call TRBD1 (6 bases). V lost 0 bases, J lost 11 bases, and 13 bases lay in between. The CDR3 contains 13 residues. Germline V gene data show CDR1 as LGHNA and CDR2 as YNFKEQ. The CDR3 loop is CASSQDRKGGYTF. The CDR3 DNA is TGTGCCAGCAGCCAAGATCGCAAAGGGGGTTACACCTTC.

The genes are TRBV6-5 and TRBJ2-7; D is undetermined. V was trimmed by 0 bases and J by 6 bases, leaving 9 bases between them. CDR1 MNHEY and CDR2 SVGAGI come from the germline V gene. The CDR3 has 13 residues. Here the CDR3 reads CASSYSSTREQYF. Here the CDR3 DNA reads TGTGCCAGCAGTTACTCTTCAACGCGCGAGCAGTACTTC.

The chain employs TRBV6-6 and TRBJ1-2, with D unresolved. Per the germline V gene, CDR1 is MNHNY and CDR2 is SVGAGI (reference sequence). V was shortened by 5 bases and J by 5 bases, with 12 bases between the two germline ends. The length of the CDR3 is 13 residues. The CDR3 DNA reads TGTGCCAGCAGTCCCCCCTCGGGGTATGGCTACACCTTC. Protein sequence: CASSPPSGYGYTF.

The CDR3: CASLDSAYEQYF. The CDR3 DNA reads TGTGCCAGCCTGGACAGCGCCTACGAGCAGTACTTC. J is TRBJ2-7 and V is TRBV27; possibly TRBD1 for D (6 bases). From germline, CDR1 is MNHEY and CDR2 SMNVEV (reference sequence). V was pared by 8 bases and J by 2 bases, with 10 bases between. The CDR3 sequence is 12 residues long.

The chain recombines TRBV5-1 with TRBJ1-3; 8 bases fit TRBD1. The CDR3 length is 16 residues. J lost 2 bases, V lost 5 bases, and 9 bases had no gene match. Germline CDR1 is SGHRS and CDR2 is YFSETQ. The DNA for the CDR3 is TGCGCCAGCAGTCCCGGGGACAGGCCGGCTGGAAACACCATATATTTT. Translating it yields CASSPGDRPAGNTIYF.

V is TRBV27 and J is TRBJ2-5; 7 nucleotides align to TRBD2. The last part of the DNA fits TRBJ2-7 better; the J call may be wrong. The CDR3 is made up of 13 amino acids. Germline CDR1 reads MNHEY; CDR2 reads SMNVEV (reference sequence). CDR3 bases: TGTGCCAGCAGGGCTAGCGGATCCTACGAGCAGTACTTC. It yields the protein CASRASGSYEQYF.

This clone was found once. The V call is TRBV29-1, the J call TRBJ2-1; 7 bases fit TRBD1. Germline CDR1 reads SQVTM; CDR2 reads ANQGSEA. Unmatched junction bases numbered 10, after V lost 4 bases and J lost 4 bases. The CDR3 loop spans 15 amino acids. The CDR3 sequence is CSVVWDSAAYNEQFF. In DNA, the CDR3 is TGCAGCGTTGTTTGGGACAGCGCAGCATACAATGAGCAGTTCTTC.

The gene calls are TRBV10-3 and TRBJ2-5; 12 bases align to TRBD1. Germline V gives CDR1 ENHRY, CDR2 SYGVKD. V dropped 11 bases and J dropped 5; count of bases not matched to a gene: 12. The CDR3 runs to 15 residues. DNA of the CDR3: TGTGCCGCCAGACCGGGACAGGGGGCCGTGGAGACCCAGTACTTC. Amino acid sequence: CAARPGQGAVETQYF.

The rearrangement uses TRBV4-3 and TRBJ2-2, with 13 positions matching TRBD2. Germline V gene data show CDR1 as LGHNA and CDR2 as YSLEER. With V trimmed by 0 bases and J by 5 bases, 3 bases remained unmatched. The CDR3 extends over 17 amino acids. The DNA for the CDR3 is TGCGCCAGCAGCCAAGATGTACTAGCGGGAGGGACCGGGGAGCTGTTTTTT. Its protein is CASSQDVLAGGTGELFF.

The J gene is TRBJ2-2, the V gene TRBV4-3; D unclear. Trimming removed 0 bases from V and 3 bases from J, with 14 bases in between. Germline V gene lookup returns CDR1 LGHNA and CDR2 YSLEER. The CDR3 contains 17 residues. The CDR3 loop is CASSQDSRLLDTGELFF. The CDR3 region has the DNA TGCGCCAGCAGCCAAGATTCCAGGCTTCTGGACACCGGGGAGCTGTTTTTT.